The entry below describes one TCR beta chain. Its antigen is not identified. This sample was taken from a study of OX40 agonist ivuxolimab in advanced cancers. Study-level background: Administration of intravenous ivuxolimab to patients occurred every 2 weeks at 0.01 to 10 mg/kg. Patients were 82.7% male with ages roughly 23 to 90, mean about 60. General study results and limits: The expanded peripheral T cells' antigen specificity was not determined. Certain nonresponders additionally had low normalized T-cell clonal expansion.

The CDR3 has 12 amino acids. Germline lookup yields CDR1 MNHNY and CDR2 SVGAGI (reference sequence). Trimming shortened V by 0 bases and J by 6 bases, and 3 bases separated the two germline ends. Produced via immunoSEQ multiplex PCR; TCRdb's table is partial and in-frame only. The repertoire holds some 100,000 clones, with less than 95% as singletons. The receptor comes from an adult with an advanced solid tumor such as melanoma, head and neck, liver or kidney cancer. The material was CD4+ or CD8+ T cells sorted from blood, obtained in a trial of the OX40 agonist ivuxolimab. This chain joins TRBV6-6 and TRBJ1-5, with D uncertain. Here the CDR3 reads CASSYSGQPQHF. The CDR3 DNA sequence: TGTGCCAGCAGTTACTCTGGTCAGCCCCAGCATTTT.